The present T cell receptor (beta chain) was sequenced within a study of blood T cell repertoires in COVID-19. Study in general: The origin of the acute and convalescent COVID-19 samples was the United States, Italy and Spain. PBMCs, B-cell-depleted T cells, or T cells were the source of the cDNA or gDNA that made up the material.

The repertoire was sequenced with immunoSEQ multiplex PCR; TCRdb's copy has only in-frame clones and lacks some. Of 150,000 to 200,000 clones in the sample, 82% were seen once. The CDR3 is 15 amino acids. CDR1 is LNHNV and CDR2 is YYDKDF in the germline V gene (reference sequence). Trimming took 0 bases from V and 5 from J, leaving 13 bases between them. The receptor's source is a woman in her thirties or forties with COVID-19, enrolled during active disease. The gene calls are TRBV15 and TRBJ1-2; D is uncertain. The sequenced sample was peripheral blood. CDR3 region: CATSRDDFGMYGYTF. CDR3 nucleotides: TGTGCCACCAGCAGAGATGACTTCGGAATGTATGGCTACACCTTC.